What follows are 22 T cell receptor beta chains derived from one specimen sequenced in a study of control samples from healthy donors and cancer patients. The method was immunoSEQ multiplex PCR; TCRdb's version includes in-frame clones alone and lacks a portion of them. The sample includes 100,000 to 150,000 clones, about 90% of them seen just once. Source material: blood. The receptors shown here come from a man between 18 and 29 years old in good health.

CDR3 sequence reads: CASSVTDGVGANVLTF. The CDR3 DNA is TGTGCCAGCAGCGTAACGGACGGTGTTGGGGCCAACGTCCTGACTTTC. The V call is TRBV9, the J call TRBJ2-6; D remains ambiguous. The CDR3 contains 16 residues. Deletions cut 1 base from V and 3 bases from J, with 11 bases between. Germline V gene lookup returns CDR1 SGDLS and CDR2 YYNGEE.

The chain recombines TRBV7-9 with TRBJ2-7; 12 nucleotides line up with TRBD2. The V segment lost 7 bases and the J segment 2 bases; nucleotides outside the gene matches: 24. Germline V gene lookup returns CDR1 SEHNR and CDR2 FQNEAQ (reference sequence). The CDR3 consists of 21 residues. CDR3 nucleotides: TGTGCCAGCACCACTACCCATGGTGGGACTAGCGGGCGCACCCGCCCCTACGAGCAGTACTTC. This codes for CASTTTHGGTSGRTRPYEQYF.

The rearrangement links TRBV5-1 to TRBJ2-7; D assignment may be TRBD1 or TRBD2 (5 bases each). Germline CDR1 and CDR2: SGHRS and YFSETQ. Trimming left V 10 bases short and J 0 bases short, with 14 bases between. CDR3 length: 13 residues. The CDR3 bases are TGCGCCTCCCAACCGGGGCCCTCCTACGAGCAGTACTTC. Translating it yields CASQPGPSYEQYF.

The CDR3 loop reads CATEGSANTGELFF. The DNA of the CDR3 is TGTGCCACCGAGGGTAGCGCGAACACCGGGGAGCTGTTTTTT. This chain joins TRBV19 and TRBJ2-2, with D maybe TRBD2 (5 bases). The CDR3 runs 14 residues. Germline CDR1 LNHDA, CDR2 SQIVND (reference sequence). Deletions cut 10 bases from V and 0 bases from J, with 12 bases between.

The CDR3 DNA sequence: TGTGCCAGCAGTGAATGGGGCGGAAACACCGGGGAGCTGTTTTTT. Encoded protein: CASSEWGGNTGELFF. The rearrangement uses TRBV2 and TRBJ2-2; TRBD1 might be the D (5 bases). The CDR3 runs to 15 residues. CDR1 SNHLY and CDR2 FYNNEI come from the germline V gene. V was pared by 2 bases and J by 2 bases, with 9 bases between.

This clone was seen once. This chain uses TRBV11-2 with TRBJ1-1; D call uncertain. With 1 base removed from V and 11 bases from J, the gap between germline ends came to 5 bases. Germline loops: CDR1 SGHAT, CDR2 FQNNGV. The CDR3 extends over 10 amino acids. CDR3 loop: CASSLGGAFF. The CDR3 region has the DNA TGTGCCAGCAGCTTAGGGGGTGCTTTCTTT. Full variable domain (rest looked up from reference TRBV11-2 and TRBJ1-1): EAGVAQSPRYKIIEKRQSVAFWCNPISGHATLYWYQQILGQGPKLLIQFQNNGVVDDSQLPKDRFSAERLKGVDSTLKIQPAKLEDSAVYLCASSLGGAFFGQGTRLTVV.

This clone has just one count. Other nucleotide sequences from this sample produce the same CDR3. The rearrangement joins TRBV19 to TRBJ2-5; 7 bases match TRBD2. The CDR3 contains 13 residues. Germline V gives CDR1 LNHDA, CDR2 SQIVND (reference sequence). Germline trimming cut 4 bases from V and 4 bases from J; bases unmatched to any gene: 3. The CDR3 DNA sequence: TGTGCCAGTAGTACCCCGGGAGGAGAGACCCAGTACTTC. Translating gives CASSTPGGETQYF.

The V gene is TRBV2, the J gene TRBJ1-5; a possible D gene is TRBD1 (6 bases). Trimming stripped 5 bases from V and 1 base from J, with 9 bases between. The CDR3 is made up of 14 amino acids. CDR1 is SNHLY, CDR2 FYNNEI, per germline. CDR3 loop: CASSRGGSNQPQHF. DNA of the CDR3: TGTGCCAGCAGTAGAGGGGGGAGCAATCAGCCCCAGCATTTT.

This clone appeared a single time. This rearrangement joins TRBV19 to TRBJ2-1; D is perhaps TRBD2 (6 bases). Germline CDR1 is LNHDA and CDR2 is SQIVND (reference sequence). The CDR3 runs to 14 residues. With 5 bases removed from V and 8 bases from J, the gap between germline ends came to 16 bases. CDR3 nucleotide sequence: TGTGCCAGTAGTTCTCGGGACTGGGGACATGAGCAGTTCTTC. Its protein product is CASSSRDWGHEQFF. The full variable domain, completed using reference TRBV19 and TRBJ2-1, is DGGITQSPKYLFRKEGQNVTLSCEQNLNHDAMYWYRQDPGQGLRLIYYSQIVNDFQKGDIAEGYSVSREKKESFPLTVTSAQKNPTAFYLCASSSRDWGHEQFFGPGTRLTVL.

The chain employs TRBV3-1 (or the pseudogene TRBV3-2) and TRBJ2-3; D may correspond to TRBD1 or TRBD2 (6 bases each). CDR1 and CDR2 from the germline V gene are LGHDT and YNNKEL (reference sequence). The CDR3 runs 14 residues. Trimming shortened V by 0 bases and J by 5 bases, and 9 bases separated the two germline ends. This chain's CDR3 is CASSQEGGGDTQYF. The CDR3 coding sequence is TGTGCCAGCAGCCAAGAAGGAGGGGGAGATACGCAGTATTTT.

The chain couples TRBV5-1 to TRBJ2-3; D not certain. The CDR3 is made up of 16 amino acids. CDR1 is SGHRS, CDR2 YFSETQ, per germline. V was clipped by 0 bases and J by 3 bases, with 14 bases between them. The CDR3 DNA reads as TGCGCCAGCAGCTTGGCCGGCCAGGACGGAACAGATACGCAGTATTTT. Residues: CASSLAGQDGTDTQYF.

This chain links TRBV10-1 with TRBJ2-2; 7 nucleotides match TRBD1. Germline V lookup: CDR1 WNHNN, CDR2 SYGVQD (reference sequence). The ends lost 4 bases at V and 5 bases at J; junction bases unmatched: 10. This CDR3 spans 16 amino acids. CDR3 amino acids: CASSANRGSRTGELFF. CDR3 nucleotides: TGCGCCAGCAGTGCAAACAGGGGCTCGAGAACCGGGGAGCTGTTTTTT.

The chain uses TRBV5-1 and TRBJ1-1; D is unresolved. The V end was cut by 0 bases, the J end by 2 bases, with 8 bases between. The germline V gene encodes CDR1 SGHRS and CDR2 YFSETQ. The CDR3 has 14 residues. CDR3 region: CASSLGRGNTEAFF. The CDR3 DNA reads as TGCGCCAGCAGCTTGGGCCGCGGAAACACTGAAGCTTTCTTT.

CDR3 amino acids: CASSNIAGGETEAFF. CDR3 DNA: TGCGCCAGCAGCAATATAGCAGGGGGCGAAACTGAAGCTTTCTTT. The chain carries TRBV5-1 and TRBJ1-1, with 8 positions matching TRBD1. Germline V CDR1 and CDR2: SGHRS, YFSETQ. The CDR3 has 15 amino acids. Germline trimming cut 4 bases from V and 5 bases from J; bases unmatched to any gene: 10.

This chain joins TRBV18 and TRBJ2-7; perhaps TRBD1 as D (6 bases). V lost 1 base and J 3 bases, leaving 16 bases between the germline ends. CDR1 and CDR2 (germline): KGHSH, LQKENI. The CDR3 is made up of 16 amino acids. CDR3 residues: CASSPQRIGRGYEQYF. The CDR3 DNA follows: TGTGCCAGCTCACCACAGAGGATAGGCAGGGGCTACGAGCAGTACTTC. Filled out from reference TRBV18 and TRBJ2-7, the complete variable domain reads NAGVMQNPRHLVRRRGQEARLRCSPMKGHSHVYWYRQLPEEGLKFMVYLQKENIIDESGMPKERFSAEFPKEGPSILRIQQVVRGDSAAYFCASSPQRIGRGYEQYFGPGTRLTVT.

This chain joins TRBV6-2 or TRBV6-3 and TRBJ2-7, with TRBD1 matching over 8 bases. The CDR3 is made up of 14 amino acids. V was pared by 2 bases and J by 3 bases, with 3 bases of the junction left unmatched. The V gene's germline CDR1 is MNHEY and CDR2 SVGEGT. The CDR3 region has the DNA TGTGCCAGCAGTTACGCAGGGGGCGTCTACGAGCAGTACTTC. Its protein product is CASSYAGGVYEQYF.

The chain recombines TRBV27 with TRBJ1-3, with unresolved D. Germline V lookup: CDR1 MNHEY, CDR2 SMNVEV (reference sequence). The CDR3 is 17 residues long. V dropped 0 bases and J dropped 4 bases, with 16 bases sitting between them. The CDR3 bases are TGTGCCAGCAGTTTATCGATAGACACTCGGAACGGAAACACCATATATTTT. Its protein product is CASSLSIDTRNGNTIYF.

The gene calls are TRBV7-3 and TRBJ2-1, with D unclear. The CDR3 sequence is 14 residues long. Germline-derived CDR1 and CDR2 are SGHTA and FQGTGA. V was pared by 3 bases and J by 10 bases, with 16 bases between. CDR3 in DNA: TGTGCCAGCAGCTTGGAAGCTCCCCCTGCCGAGCAGTTCTTC. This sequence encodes CASSLEAPPAEQFF.

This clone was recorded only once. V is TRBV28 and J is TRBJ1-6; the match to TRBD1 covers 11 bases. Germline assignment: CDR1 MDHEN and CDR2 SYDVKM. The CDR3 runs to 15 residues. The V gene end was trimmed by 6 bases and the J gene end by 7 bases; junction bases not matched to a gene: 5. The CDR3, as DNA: TGTGCCAGCAGGGGGACAGGGGGAATCAATTCACCCCTCCACTTT. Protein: CASRGTGGINSPLHF.

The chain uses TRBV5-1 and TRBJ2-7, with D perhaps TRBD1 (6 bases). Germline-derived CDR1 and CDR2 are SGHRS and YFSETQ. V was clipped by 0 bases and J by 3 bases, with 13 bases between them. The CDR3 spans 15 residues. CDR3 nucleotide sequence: TGCGCCAGCAGCTTGGTAACAGGGATGAGCTACGAGCAGTACTTC. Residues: CASSLVTGMSYEQYF.

For the CDR3, the DNA is TGTGCCAGCAGCTTAGCCGTGACAACTGTCGCCTCTAACTATGGCTACACCTTC. It codes for CASSLAVTTVASNYGYTF. This chain links TRBV7-9 with TRBJ1-2; D is undetermined. CDR1 SEHNR and CDR2 FQNEAQ come from the germline V gene (reference sequence). Trimming took off 0 bases at V and 0 bases at J, with 17 bases between the two ends. CDR3 length: 18 residues.

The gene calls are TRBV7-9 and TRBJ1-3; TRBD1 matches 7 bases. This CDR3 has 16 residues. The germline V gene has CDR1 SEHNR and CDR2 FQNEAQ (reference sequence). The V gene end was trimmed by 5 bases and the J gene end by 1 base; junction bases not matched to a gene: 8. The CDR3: CASSPRMTGSGNTIYF. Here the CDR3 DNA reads TGTGCCAGCAGCCCCAGGATGACAGGGTCTGGAAACACCATATATTTT.